This entry features one T cell receptor beta chain sequence. The antigen is not known. Healthy bone marrow donors made up the donors. These data belong to a study of cytomegalovirus exposure and HLA in healthy donors. CDR1 and CDR2 from the germline V gene are MNHNY and SVGAGI (reference sequence). CDR3 length: 14 amino acids. Trimming removed 1 base from V and 4 bases from J, with 8 bases in between. Researchers ran the PCR with 60 Vbeta and 13 Jbeta primers. The method was immunoSEQ multiplex PCR; TCRdb's version includes in-frame clones alone and lacks a portion of them. The table has over 200,000 clones, about 72% seen once. Study-level points and caveats: In a later analysis, at a false discovery rate of 0.05, roughly 17,000 TCR beta sequences were associated with HLA alleles. Clonal expansion was found to be greater in HLA-associated TCR beta chains than in equally common others in a later analysis. Reported results showed that the classifier diagnosed cytomegalovirus status with high specificity and sensitivity.

V and J are TRBV6-6 and TRBJ1-5; D remains ambiguous. This TCR was recovered from a male donor in good health and CMV-seronegative. The sample comprised PBMCs. In DNA, the CDR3 is TGTGCCAGCAGTTACTTCCCACGGAATCAGCCCCAGCATTTT. It codes for CASSYFPRNQPQHF.